These T cell receptor beta chains were read from a single sample in a study of cytomegalovirus exposure and HLA in healthy donors. The repertoire was sequenced with immunoSEQ multiplex PCR; TCRdb's copy has only in-frame clones and lacks some. This table lists over 100,000 clones. Specimen: PBMCs. Receptors originate from a man aged 25 to 40 in good health and CMV-seronegative. Both conserved end residues are trimmed from each CDR3.

v_gene	CDR3aa
TRBV7-3	ASSLAGGGDTQY
TRBV25-1	ASMGPRQGSSYEQY
TRBV5-1	ASSLSTGLSYNEQF
TRBV18	ASSLTGGPSYEQY
TRBV19	ASSFGRGTEAF
TRBV6-6	ASSYDGGGPTDTQY
TRBV5-1	ASSDPGQGGYGYT
TRBV5-4	ASSLGGGQGVNEQF
TRBV6-6	ASSYPGQGQETQY
TRBV4-2	ASSGRRGGWNEQY
TRBV19	ASSPDRARDQPQH
TRBV2	ASTPGGVGSPLH
TRBV19	ASSTGASPTHTEAF
TRBV18	ASSTTDSLYGYT
TRBV9	ASSATGLG
TRBV5-1	ASSFSSRGQETQY
TRBV7-8	ASSLVGVGGYGYT
TRBV5-5	ASSPYPGQTNSPLH
TRBV7-9	ASSQGSETQY
TRBV5-1	ASSLLDRGNNEQY
TRBV7-9	ASSQGTGGAGNTIY
TRBV19	ASSQGGQSYEQY
TRBV6-5	ASTPGGQETQY
TRBV9	ASSGGGLGSPLH
TRBV4-3	ASSQDLRGGAYNEQF
TRBV19	ASARVGGTEAF
TRBV5-1	ASSPGQGAYQETQY
TRBV4-2	ASSDTGDVEY
TRBV7-2	ASSERGIYGYT
TRBV6-5	ASSSIGTVKNSPLH
TRBV2	ASGTGLNTEAF
TRBV29-1	SSYRGGETQY
TRBV5-4	ASSLGTGWTYYEQY
TRBV7-6	ASSPSGTATGELF
TRBV9	ASSRETGAGGYT
TRBV5-5	ASSLASARAGTEAF
TRBV10-1	ASSETPGTSGNEQY
TRBV6-4	ASSDIPRLGGYT
TRBV4-2	ASSQDSGGAYNEQF
TRBV30	AWSPGEYGYT
TRBV7-9	ASSLGPAGPNTEAF
TRBV30	AWSLRDSLGTQY
TRBV7-9	ASSLRGGGQGSTNEKLF
TRBV7-9	ASSFWDRAHEKLF
TRBV2	ASKAAGGQGSYNEQF
TRBV5-1	ASSSQGGGTEAF
TRBV7-9	ASSLPRTGDYEQY
TRBV7-8	ASSLVAGTGFNEQF
TRBV2	ASSVRVTEQY
TRBV7-7	ASSPFGGGPQY
TRBV14	ASSRGGYEQY
TRBV6-1	ASNQPDRASYEQY